The TCR beta chain described here comes from a study of cytomegalovirus exposure and HLA in healthy donors. Study as a whole: Of some 360 genotyped donors, about 81% clustered with self-reported Caucasian donors. Study outcomes and limitations: At a 0.05 false discovery rate, a later analysis found 18,000 or so TCR beta sequences to be associated with HLA alleles. In vitro experiments confirmed that three CMV-associated chains were specific for CMV antigens.

With 2 bases removed from V and 5 bases from J, the gap between germline ends came to 16 bases. The length of the CDR3 is 15 residues. Germline-derived CDR1 and CDR2 are MNHEY and SMNVEV (reference sequence). A note on this clone: Its antigen is not identified.

The PCR ran on 60 Vbeta and 13 Jbeta primers. Profiled with immunoSEQ multiplex PCR; TCRdb holds only in-frame clones, not every one. This table has about 130,000 clones, roughly 85% appearing once. The sample consisted of PBMCs. V is TRBV27 and J is TRBJ2-7; D perhaps matches TRBD1 (5 bases). This sequence was found in a man aged 35 to 55 in good health and CMV-seropositive. The CDR3 DNA reads as TGTGCCAGCAGTTTAGCAGGGCCCCTAGGGGACGAGCAGTACTTC. Protein product: CASSLAGPLGDEQYF.